The source of this TCR beta chain is a study of regulatory T cells in long-lasting Graves disease. This clonotype was seen repeatedly, ten times or more. The time point is: persistent/refractory GD, antithyroid drugs over 5 years with positive TRAb. PBMC RNA was the source of the TCR library. CDR3 regions were amplified by Arm-PCR using iRepertoire HTBI primers to build TCR beta libraries. MiXCR was run by TCRdb on the multiplex PCR reads, yielding one entry per CDR3 protein. Here the sample spans 300,000 to 400,000 distinct CDR3 sequences, around 19% being singletons. The input for sequencing was peripheral blood mononuclear cells (PBMCs), taken when the disease was refractory, from a patient treated with antithyroid drugs. This sequence originates from a female donor with Graves disease.

The CDR3 DNA reads as TGTGCCAGCACCTGGGGCTCACCCAACGAGCAGTACTTC. Translation: CASTWGSPNEQYF. The chain carries TRBV7-2 and TRBJ2-7; D may be TRBD1 (5 bases). V was cut by 7 bases and J by 5 bases, with 15 bases left in between. CDR3 length: 13 amino acids. Germline V gives CDR1 SGHTA, CDR2 FQGNSA. The full variable domain, completed using reference TRBV7-2 and TRBJ2-7, is GAGVSQSPSNKVTEKGKDVELRCDPISGHTALYWYRQSLGQGLEFLIYFQGNSAPDKSGLPSDRFSAERTGGSVSTLTIQRTQQEDSAVYLCASTWGSPNEQYFGPGTRLTVT.